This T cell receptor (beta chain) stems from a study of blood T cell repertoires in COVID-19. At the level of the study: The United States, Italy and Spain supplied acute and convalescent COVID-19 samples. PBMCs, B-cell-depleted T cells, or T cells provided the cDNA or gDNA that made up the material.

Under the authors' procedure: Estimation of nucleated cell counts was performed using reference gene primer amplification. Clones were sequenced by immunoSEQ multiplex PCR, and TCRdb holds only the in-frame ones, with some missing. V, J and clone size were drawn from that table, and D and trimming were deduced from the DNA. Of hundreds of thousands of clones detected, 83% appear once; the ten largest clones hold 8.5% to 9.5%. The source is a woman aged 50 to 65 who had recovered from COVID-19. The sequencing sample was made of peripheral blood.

For the CDR3, the DNA is TGCGCCAGCGGGACAGGGGACACTGAAGCTTTCTTT. The encoded protein is CASGTGDTEAFF. This rearrangement joins TRBV5-1 to TRBJ1-1, with 10 bases aligning to TRBD1. This CDR3 spans 12 amino acids. V was pared by 7 bases and J by 3 bases, with 0 bases of the junction left unmatched. From germline, CDR1 is SGHRS and CDR2 YFSETQ.